The clone carrying this T cell receptor beta chain is identified as medium-sized from frequency. TRB was amplified from 250 ng of peripheral blood genomic DNA per sample. The record originates from a study of T cell clusters in autoimmune cytopenias. TRB rearrangements were amplified by touch-down multiplex PCR with mixed TRB-A/B primers. TCRdb reworked the multiplex PCR reads into one entry per CDR3 protein, no DNA. The sample's table shows about 3,900 distinct CDR3 sequences. The CDR3 has 16 amino acids. Germline CDR1 LNHDA, CDR2 SQIVND (reference sequence). Specimen: peripheral blood. This receptor was taken from a human donor with an autoimmune cytopenia or autoimmune hepatitis (not recorded which). This rearrangement joins TRBV19 to TRBJ2-1; TCRdb lists TRBD2, though no DNA is available to test this call. CDR3 region: CASSLSGGARNNEQFF.